These 7 T cell receptor beta chains share one sample of origin, sequenced in a study of PD-1 blockade in mismatch repair-deficient tumors. The repertoire was sequenced with immunoSEQ multiplex PCR; TCRdb's copy has only in-frame clones and lacks some. The sample holds approximately 100,000 clones, approximately 80% seen once. The sequencing used peripheral blood, collected 36 weeks after starting pembrolizumab. Source of these receptors: an adult with mismatch repair-deficient cancer.

This clone was seen more than once but under ten times. This chain links TRBV7-2 with TRBJ1-1; D is uncertain. Germline CDR1 SGHTA, CDR2 FQGNSA. The CDR3 is 12 amino acids. V was shortened by 6 bases and J by 11 bases, with 16 bases between the two germline ends. The CDR3 region is CASRQTGPRAFF. Written as DNA, the CDR3 is TGTGCCAGCAGGCAAACCGGGCCTCGGGCTTTCTTT. The whole variable domain, remainder taken from reference TRBV7-2 and TRBJ1-1, is GAGVSQSPSNKVTEKGKDVELRCDPISGHTALYWYRQSLGQGLEFLIYFQGNSAPDKSGLPSDRFSAERTGGSVSTLTIQRTQQEDSAVYLCASRQTGPRAFFGQGTRLTVV.

This chain links TRBV21-1 with TRBJ2-1; the listed D gene, TRBD1, was not tested against the DNA. TRBV21-1 is recorded as a pseudogene. The CDR3 covers 16 residues. CDR3 bases: TGTGCCAGCAGCAAAGGTCGAAAGGGGTCCTACAATGAGCAGTTCTTC. Its protein is CASSKGRKGSYNEQFF.

This chain uses TRBV30 with TRBJ2-2; no firm D call. This CDR3 is built from 14 residues. Germline V CDR1 and CDR2: GTSNPN, SVGIG (reference sequence). V dropped 0 bases and J dropped 4 bases, with 9 bases sitting between them. CDR3 loop: CAWSVSRRTGELFF. CDR3 nucleotides: TGTGCCTGGAGTGTAAGCCGGCGCACCGGGGAGCTGTTTTTT.

CDR3 in DNA: TGTGCCAGCGCATTGACAGGGGTACACGAGCAGTACTTC. Encoded protein: CASALTGVHEQYF. V gene TRBV11-2 combines with J gene TRBJ2-7; 8 bases are a match to TRBD1. Germline V gene lookup returns CDR1 SGHAT and CDR2 FQNNGV. This CDR3 is 13 amino acids long. V lost 8 bases and J lost 5; bases outside the gene matches: 8.

The V and J genes are TRBV7-2 and TRBJ1-2; a possible D gene is TRBD1 (6 bases). The CDR3 consists of 17 residues. Trimming left V 2 bases short and J 7 bases short, with 23 bases between. Germline CDR1 and CDR2: SGHTA and FQGNSA. The CDR3 here is CASSLPGGGQAGRGYTF. In nucleotides, the CDR3 is TGTGCCAGCAGCTTACCCGGAGGGGGGCAGGCCGGTCGTGGCTACACCTTC.

This chain links TRBV7-9 with TRBJ2-1; no clear D gene. The V gene lost 1 base and the J gene lost 6 bases, with 7 bases spanning the gap. From germline, CDR1 is SEHNR and CDR2 FQNEAQ (reference sequence). The CDR3 sequence is 13 residues long. DNA for the CDR3: TGTGCCAGCAGCTTAGGGAGTCTCAATGAGCAGTTCTTC. Protein product: CASSLGSLNEQFF.

The genes are TRBV5-8 and TRBJ2-3; the D is unclear. Germline lookup yields CDR1 SGHTS and CDR2 YDEGEE. The V gene lost 0 bases and the J gene lost 1 base, with 12 bases spanning the gap. The CDR3 runs to 16 residues. The CDR3 is CASSLAKGWGTDTQYF. The DNA of the CDR3 is TGTGCCAGCAGCTTGGCCAAGGGTTGGGGCACAGATACGCAGTATTTT.